Sequencing of this TCR beta chain was carried out in a study of control samples from healthy donors and cancer patients. Note on this clone: This sample also contains other DNA sequences that code for the same CDR3.

The method was immunoSEQ multiplex PCR; TCRdb's version includes in-frame clones alone and lacks a portion of them. The sample has about 94,000 clones; over 75% are singletons. Trimming cost V 3 bases and J 1 base, with 17 bases left between them. Germline CDR1 reads SGHAT; CDR2 reads FQNNGV. This CDR3 contains 17 residues. The TCR comes from a woman aged 18-29 years in good health. The chain carries TRBV11-2 and TRBJ2-3; D is ambiguous. Sequencing used blood. This CDR3 reads CASSLTPPGTGTDTQYF. CDR3 bases: TGTGCCAGCAGCTTGACCCCTCCCGGAACAGGCACAGATACGCAGTATTTT.